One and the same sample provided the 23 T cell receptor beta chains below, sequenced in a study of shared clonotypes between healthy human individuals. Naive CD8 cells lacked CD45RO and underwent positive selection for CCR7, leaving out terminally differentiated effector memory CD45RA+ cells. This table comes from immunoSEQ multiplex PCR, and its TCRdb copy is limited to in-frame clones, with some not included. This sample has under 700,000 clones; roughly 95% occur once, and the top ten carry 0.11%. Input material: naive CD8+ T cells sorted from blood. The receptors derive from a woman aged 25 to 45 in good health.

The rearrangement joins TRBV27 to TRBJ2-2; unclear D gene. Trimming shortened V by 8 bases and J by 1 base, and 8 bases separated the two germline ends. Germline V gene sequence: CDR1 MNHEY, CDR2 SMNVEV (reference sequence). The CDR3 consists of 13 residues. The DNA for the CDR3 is TGTGCCAGCGAAGAACAGAACACCGGGGAGCTGTTTTTT. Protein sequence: CASEEQNTGELFF.

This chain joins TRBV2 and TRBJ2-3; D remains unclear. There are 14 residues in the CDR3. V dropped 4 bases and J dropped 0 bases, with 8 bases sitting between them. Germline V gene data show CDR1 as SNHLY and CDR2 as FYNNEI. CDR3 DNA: TGTGCCAGCAGTGGGATTTCTAGCACAGATACGCAGTATTTT. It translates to CASSGISSTDTQYF.

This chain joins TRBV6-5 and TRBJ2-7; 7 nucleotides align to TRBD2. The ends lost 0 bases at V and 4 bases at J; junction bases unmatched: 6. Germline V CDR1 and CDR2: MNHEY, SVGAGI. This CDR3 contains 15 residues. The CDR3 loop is CASSYSNAGDYEQYF. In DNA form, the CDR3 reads TGTGCCAGCAGTTACTCGAATGCGGGAGATTACGAGCAGTACTTC.

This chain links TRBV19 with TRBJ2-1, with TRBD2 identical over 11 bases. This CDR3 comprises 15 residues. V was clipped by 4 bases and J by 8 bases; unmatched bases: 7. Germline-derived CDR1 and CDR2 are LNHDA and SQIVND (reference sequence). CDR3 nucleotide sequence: TGTGCCAGTAGTACCTTTCTAGCGGGAGGTTATGAGCAGTTCTTC. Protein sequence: CASSTFLAGGYEQFF.

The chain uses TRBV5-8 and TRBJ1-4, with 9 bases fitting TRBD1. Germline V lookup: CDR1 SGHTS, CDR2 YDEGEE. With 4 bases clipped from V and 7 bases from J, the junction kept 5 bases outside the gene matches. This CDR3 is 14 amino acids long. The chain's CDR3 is CASSTGQGGEKLFF. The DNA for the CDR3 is TGTGCCAGCAGCACGGGACAGGGTGGTGAAAAACTGTTTTTT.

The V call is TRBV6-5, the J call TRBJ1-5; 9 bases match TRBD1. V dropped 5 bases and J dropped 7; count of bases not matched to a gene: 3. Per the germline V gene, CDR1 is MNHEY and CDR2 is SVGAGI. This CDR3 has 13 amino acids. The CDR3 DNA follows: TGTGCCAGCAGTCCAGGACAGGGGCAGCCCCAGCATTTT. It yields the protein CASSPGQGQPQHF.

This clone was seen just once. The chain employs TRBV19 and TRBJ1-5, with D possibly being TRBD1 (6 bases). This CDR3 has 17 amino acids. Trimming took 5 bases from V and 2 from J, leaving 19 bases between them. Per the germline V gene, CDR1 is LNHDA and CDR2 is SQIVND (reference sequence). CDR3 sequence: CASSSGDGGAGNQPQHF. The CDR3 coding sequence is TGTGCCAGTAGTTCCGGCGACGGGGGGGCGGGCAATCAGCCCCAGCATTTT.

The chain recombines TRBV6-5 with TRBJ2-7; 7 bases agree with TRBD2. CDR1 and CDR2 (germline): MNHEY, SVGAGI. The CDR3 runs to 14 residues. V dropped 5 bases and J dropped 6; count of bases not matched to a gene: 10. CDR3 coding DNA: TGTGCCAGCAGTCACCCGGGACTATTTGCCGAGCAGTACTTC. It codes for CASSHPGLFAEQYF.

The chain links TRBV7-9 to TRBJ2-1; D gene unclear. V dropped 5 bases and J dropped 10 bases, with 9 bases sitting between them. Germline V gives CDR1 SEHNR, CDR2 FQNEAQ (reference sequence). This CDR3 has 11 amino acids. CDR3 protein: CASSPSREQFF. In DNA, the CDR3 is TGTGCCAGCAGCCCTTCAAGGGAGCAGTTCTTC.

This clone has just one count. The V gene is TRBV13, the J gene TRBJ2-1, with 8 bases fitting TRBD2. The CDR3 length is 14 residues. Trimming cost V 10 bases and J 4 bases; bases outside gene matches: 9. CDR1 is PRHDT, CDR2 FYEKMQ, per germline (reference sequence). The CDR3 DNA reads TGTGCCACCCAGCTACTAGCGGATTACAATGAGCAGTTCTTC. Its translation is CATQLLADYNEQFF.

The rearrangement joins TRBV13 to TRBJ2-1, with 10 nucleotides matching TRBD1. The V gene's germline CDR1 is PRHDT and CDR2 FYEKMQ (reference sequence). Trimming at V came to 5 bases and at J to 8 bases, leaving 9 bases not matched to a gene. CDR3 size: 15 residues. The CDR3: CASSPSGQGRYEQFF. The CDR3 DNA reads TGTGCCAGCAGCCCCTCGGGACAGGGGCGGTATGAGCAGTTCTTC.

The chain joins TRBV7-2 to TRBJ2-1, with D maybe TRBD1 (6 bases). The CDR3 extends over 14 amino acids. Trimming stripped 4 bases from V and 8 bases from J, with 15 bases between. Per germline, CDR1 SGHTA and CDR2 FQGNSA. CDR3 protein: CASSWYLGADEQFF. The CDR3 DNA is TGTGCCAGCAGCTGGTATTTGGGGGCCGATGAGCAGTTCTTC.

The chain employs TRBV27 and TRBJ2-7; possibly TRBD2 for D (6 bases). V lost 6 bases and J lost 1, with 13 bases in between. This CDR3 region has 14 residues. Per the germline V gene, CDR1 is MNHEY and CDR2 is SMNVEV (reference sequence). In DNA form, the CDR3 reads TGTGCCAGCAGCTCTGGGGGGAGATCCTACGAGCAGTACTTC. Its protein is CASSSGGRSYEQYF.

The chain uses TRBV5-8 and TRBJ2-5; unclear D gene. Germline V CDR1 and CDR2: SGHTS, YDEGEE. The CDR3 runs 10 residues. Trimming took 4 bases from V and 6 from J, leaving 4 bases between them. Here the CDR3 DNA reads TGTGCCAGCAGCCCACAGACCCAGTACTTC. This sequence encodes CASSPQTQYF.

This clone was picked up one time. The DNA for the CDR3 is TGTGCCAGCAGCTCCCCCCTGTCTAGTAGCCACGAGCAGTACTTC. It specifies CASSSPLSSSHEQYF. This rearrangement joins TRBV11-3 to TRBJ2-7; D gene unclear. The CDR3 consists of 15 residues. V was cut by 4 bases and J by 5 bases, with 18 bases left in between. In germline, CDR1 is SGHNT, CDR2 YENEEA.

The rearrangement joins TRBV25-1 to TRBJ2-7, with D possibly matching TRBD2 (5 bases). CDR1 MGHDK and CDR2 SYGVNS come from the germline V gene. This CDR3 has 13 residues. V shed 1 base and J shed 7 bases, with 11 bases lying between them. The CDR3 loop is CASSELGLWEQYF. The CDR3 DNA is TGTGCCAGCAGTGAATTAGGACTGTGGGAGCAGTACTTC.

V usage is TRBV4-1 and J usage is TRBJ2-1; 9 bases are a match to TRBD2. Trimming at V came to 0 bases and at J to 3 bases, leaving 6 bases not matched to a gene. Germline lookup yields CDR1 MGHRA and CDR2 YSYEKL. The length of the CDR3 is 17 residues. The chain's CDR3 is CASSQDRREGFYNEQFF. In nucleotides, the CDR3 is TGCGCCAGCAGCCAAGATCGGCGGGAGGGATTCTACAATGAGCAGTTCTTC.

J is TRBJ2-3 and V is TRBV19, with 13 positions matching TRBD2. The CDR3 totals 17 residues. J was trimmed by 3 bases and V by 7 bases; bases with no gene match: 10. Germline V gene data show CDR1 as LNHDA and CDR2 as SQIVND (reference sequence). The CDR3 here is CASKSLAGGPLTDTQYF. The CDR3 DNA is TGTGCCAGTAAATCACTAGCGGGAGGGCCGTTGACAGATACGCAGTATTTT.

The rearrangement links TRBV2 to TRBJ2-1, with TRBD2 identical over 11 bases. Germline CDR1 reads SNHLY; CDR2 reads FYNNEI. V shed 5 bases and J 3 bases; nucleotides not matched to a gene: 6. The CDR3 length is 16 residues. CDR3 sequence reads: CASSLTSGSYYNEQFF. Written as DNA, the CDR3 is TGTGCCAGCAGTCTCACTAGCGGGAGTTACTACAATGAGCAGTTCTTC.

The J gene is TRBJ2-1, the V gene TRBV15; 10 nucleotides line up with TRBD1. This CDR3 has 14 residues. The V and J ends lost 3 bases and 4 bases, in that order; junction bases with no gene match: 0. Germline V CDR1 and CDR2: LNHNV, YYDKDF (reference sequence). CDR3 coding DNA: TGTGCCACCAGCAGGGACAGGGGGTACAATGAGCAGTTCTTC. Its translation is CATSRDRGYNEQFF.

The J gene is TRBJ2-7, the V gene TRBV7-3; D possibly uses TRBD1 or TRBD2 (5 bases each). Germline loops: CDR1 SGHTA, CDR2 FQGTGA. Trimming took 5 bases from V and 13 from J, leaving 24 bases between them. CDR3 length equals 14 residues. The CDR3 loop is CASSPTGTPTRCYF. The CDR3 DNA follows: TGTGCCAGCAGCCCAACCGGGACCCCGACAAGGTGCTACTTC.

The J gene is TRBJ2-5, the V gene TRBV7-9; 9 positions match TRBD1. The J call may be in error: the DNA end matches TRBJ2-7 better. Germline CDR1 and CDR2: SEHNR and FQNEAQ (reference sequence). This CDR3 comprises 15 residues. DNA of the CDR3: TGTGCCAGCAGCTCGGGACAGGGCCAACGGAACGAGCAGTACTTC. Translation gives CASSSGQGQRNEQYF.

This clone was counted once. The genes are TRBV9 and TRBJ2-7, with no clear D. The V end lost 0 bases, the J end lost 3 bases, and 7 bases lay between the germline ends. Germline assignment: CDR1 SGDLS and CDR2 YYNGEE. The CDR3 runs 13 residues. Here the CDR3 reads CASSVGVGYEQYF. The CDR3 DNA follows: TGTGCCAGCAGCGTAGGGGTCGGCTACGAGCAGTACTTC.